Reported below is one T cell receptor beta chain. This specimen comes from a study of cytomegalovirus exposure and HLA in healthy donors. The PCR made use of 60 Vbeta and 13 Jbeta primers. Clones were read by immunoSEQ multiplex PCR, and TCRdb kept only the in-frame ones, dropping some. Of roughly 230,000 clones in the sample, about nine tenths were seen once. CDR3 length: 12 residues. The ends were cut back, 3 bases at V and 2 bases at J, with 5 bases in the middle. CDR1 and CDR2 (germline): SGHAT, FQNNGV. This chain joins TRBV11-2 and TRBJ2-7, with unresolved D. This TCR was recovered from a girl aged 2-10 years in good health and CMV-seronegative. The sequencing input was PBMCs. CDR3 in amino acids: CASSLATYEQYF. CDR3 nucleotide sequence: TGTGCCAGCAGCTTGGCCACCTACGAGCAGTACTTC. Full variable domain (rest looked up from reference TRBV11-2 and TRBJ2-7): EAGVAQSPRYKIIEKRQSVAFWCNPISGHATLYWYQQILGQGPKLLIQFQNNGVVDDSQLPKDRFSAERLKGVDSTLKIQPAKLEDSAVYLCASSLATYEQYFGPGTRLTVT.